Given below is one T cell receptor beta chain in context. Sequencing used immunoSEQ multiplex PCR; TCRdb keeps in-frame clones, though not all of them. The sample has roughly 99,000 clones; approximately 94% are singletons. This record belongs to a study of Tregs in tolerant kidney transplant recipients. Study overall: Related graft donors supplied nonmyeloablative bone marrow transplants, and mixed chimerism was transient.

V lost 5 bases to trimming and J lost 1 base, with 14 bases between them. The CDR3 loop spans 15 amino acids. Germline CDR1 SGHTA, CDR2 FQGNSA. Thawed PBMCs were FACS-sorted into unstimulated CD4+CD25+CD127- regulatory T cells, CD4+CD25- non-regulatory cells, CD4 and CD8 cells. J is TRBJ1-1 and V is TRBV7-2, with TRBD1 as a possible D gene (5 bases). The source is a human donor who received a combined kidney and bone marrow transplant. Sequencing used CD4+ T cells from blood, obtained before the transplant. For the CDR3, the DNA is TGTGCCAGCAGCGCCATCCCACAGGCGAACACTGAAGCTTTCTTT. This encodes CASSAIPQANTEAFF.